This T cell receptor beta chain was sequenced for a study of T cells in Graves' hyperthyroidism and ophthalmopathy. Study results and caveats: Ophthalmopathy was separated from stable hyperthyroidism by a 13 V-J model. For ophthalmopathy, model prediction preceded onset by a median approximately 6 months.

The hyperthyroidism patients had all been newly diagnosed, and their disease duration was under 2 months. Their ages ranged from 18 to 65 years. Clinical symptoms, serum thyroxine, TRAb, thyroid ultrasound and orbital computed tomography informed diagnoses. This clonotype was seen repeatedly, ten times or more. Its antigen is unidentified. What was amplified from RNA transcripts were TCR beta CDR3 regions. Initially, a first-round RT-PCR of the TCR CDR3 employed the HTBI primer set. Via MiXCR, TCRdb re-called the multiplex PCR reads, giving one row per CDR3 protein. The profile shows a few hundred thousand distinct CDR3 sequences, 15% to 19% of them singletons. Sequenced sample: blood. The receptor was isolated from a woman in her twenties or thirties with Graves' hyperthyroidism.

CDR3 in DNA: TGTGCCAGCAGCTTAGATGGACAGGCCAAAAACATTCAGTACTTC. Residues: CASSLDGQAKNIQYF. The chain is built from TRBV11-3 and TRBJ2-4; maybe TRBD1 (6 bases). This CDR3 comprises 15 residues. The V end was cut by 0 bases, the J end by 1 base, with 7 bases between. From germline, CDR1 is SGHNT and CDR2 YENEEA.